This TCR beta chain was recovered during a study of cytomegalovirus exposure and HLA in healthy donors. Study as a whole: Inside one of the first data releases sat 80 million to 95 million unique TCRs taken from HLA-typed donors.

Use of 60 Vbeta and 13 Jbeta primers characterized the PCR. The table came from immunoSEQ multiplex PCR; TCRdb's copy has only in-frame clones and leaves some out. The table lists roughly 140,000 clones, about 64% of them singletons. The germline CDR1 and CDR2 sequences are SNHLY and FYNNEI. The CDR3 contains 13 residues. The germline V and J ends were trimmed by 7 bases and 2 bases, with 8 bases remaining between them. Worth noting for this clone: Its antigen remains unidentified.

Study findings and constraints: TRBV6-2, TRBV6-3 and other indistinguishable V segments were excluded. Later on, analysis showed that most CMV-associated TCR beta chains appeared to be HLA-restricted. Researchers had no immune exposure information except CMV serostatus available.

This receptor was obtained from a woman in her 30s in good health and CMV-seropositive. The chain has TRBV2 and TRBJ1-4, with D uncertain. Sequencing was carried out using PBMCs. The CDR3 loop reads CASTRETNEKLFF. Here the CDR3 DNA reads TGTGCCAGCACCCGGGAGACTAATGAAAAACTGTTTTTT.